This section outlines one T cell receptor (beta chain) sequence together with its context. The antigen is unknown. The source of the sample is a study of OX40 agonist ivuxolimab in advanced cancers. Study-level results: Normalized expansion of T-cell clones was also low for some nonresponders.

Here immunoSEQ multiplex PCR was the method, and the copy in TCRdb shows in-frame clones only, minus some. The table includes tens of thousands of clones, around 84% detected once. The CDR3 runs 14 residues. Germline loops: CDR1 SGHRS, CDR2 YFSETQ. V dropped 0 bases and J dropped 9 bases, with 14 bases sitting between them. The starting material was CD4+ or CD8+ T cells sorted from blood, obtained in a trial of the OX40 agonist ivuxolimab. This TCR derives from an adult with an advanced solid tumor such as melanoma, head and neck, liver or kidney cancer. The V gene is TRBV5-1, the J gene TRBJ2-3; D is unresolved. CDR3 in DNA: TGCGCCAGCAGCTTGGGAGGCGTCCAAGGGACGCAGTATTTT. This gives the protein CASSLGGVQGTQYF. Full variable domain (remainder filled in from reference TRBV5-1 and TRBJ2-3): KAGVTQTPRYLIKTRGQQVTLSCSPISGHRSVSWYQQTPGQGLQFLFEYFSETQRNKGNFPGRFSGRQFSNSRSEMNVSTLELGDSALYLCASSLGGVQGTQYFGPGTRLTVL.